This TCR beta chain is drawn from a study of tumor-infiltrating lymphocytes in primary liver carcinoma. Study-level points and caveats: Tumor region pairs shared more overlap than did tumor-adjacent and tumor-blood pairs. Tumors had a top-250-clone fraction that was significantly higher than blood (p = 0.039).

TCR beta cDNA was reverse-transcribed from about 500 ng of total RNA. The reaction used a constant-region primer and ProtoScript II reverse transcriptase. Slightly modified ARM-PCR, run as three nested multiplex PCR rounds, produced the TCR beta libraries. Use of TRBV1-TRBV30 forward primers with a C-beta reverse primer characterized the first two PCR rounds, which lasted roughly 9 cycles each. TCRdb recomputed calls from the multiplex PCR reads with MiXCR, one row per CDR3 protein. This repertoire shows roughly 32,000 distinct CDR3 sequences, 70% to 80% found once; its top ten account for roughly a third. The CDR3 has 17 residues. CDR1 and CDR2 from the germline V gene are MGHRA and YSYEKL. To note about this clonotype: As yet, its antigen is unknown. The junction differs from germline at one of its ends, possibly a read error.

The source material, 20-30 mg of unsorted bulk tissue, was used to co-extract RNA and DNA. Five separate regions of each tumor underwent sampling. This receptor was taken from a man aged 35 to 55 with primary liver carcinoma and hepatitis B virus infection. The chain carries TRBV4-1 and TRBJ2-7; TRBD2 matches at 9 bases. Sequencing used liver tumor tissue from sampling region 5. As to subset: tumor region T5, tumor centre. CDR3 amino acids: CTSSPPYGAGGLGEQYF. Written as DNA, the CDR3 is TGCACCAGCAGCCCCCCCTATGGCGCGGGAGGGCTTGGCGAGCAGTACTTC.